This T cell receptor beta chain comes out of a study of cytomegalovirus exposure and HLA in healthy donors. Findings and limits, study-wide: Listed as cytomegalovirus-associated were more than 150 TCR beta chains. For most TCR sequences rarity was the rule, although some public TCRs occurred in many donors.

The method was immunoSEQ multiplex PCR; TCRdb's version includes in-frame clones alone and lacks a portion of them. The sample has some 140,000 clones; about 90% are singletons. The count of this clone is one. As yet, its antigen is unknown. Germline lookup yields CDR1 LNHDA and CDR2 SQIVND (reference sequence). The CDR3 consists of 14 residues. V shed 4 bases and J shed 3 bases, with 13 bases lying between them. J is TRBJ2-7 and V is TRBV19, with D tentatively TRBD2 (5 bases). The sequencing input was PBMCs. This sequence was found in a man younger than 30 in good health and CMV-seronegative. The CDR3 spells CASSTRAANYEQYF. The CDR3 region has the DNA TGTGCCAGTAGTACAAGAGCGGCAAACTACGAGCAGTACTTC.